The rows below give T cell receptor beta chains drawn from one sample of a study of tumor-infiltrating lymphocytes in primary liver carcinoma. TCRdb re-derived calls from the multiplex PCR reads in MiXCR, one entry per CDR3 protein. The sample lists 80,000 or so distinct CDR3 sequences, about 70% occurring once. The sequencing input was liver tumor tissue from sampling region 4. These TCRs come from a woman aged 60-75 years with primary liver carcinoma and hepatitis B virus infection. CDR3s include the opening cysteine and the closing phenylalanine or tryptophan. The D gene is left open where the match is weak. Part of the rows lack a size; the others show once, few, many or a class for expanded clones.

clone_size | j_call | v_call | d_call | cdr3_nt | cdr3_aa
medium-sized | TRBJ2-7 | TRBV11-2 | - | TGTGCCAGCAGCTTAGATCATAACAGCGAGCAGTACTTC | CASSLDHNSEQYF
- | TRBJ2-3 | TRBV7-3 | TRBD2 | TGTCCCATCAGCCCTAGGGCTAGCGGGGCTAGCACAGATACGCAGTATTTT | CPISPRASGASTDTQYF
once | TRBJ2-3 | TRBV6-1 | - | TGTGCCAGCAGTACTCCTGGACAGATCACAGATACACAGTATTTT | CASSTPGQITDTQYF
many | TRBJ2-2 | TRBV20-1 | - | TGCAGTGCTTCCGACAGCTACACCGGGGAGCTGTTTTTT | CSASDSYTGELFF
many | TRBJ2-1 | TRBV7-8 | TRBD2 | TGTGCCAGCAGCTTAGAGGCTAGCGGGAGGTTTGAGCAGTTCTTC | CASSLEASGRFEQFF
- | TRBJ2-1 | TRBV29-1 | TRBD1 | TGCAGCGTTGTTCGACAGGGGTGGAATGAGACGTTCTTC | CSVVRQGWNETFF
- | TRBJ2-5 | TRBV12-3/TRBV12-4 | TRBD2 | TGTGCCGGCAGTTCCACTGGCGGGAGGGCCGGGGAGACCCAGTACTTC | CAGSSTGGRAGETQYF
- | TRBJ2-5 | TRBV4-3 | - | TGCGCCAGCAGCCAAGAGGAGTACTTGGAGACCCAGTACTTC | CASSQEEYLETQYF
many | TRBJ2-4 | TRBV12-3/TRBV12-4 | TRBD1 | TGTGCCAGCAGTTTCGGGCAGGGGGTAGCCAAAAACATTCAGTACTTC | CASSFGQGVAKNIQYF
- | TRBJ2-7 | TRBV29-1 | - | TGCAGCGTTGCTAGCGCGAGTCTCTACGAACAGTACTTC | CSVASASLYEQYF
- | TRBJ2-7 | TRBV11-3 | - | TGCACCAGCAGCTTAAGCGGCCGGGAGCACGAGCAGTACTTC | CTSSLSGREHEQYF
- | TRBJ2-6 | TRBV11-1 | TRBD1 | TGTGTCAGCAACTCCCCGACAGGGAGCTCTGGGGCCAACGTCCTGACTTTC | CVSNSPTGSSGANVLTF
few | TRBJ2-7 | TRBV6-1 | TRBD1 | TGTGCCTGCAGTGCCCACGGACAGGACTACGAGCAGTACTTC | CACSAHGQDYEQYF
- | TRBJ1-1 | TRBV12-3/TRBV12-4 | - | TGTTCCAGCAGTTTAGGCGGAGGTGTAGTTAGGGCTTTCTTT | CSSSLGGGVVRAFF
- | TRBJ1-5 | TRBV2 | TRBD1 | TGTGCCAGCAGCGCTCTCTCCGGGACAGGGCTTGATCAGCCCCAGCATTTT | CASSALSGTGLDQPQHF
- | TRBJ2-7 | TRBV11-3 | - | TGTGCCAGCAGCTTCTTAGCAAGAGGAAACTACGAGCAGTACTTC | CASSFLARGNYEQYF
many | TRBJ2-1 | TRBV7-8 | - | TGTGCCAGCAGCTTAGCCAACCACCGACCTAAGCAGTTCTTC | CASSLANHRPKQFF
- | TRBJ2-5 | TRBV11-2 | TRBD2 | TGTGCCAGCAGCTTCAACGGGAGGAAAAGGACCCAGTACTTC | CASSFNGRKRTQYF
- | TRBJ2-7 | TRBV11-2 | - | TGTGCCAGGAGCCCCCCTTCAGGGGCTAGGGATCAGTACTTC | CARSPPSGARDQYF
- | TRBJ2-5 | TRBV7-8 | TRBD2 | TGTGCCAGCAGCTTAGGAACCAATAGCGGGAGAGAGGAGGGAGAGACCCAGTACTTC | CASSLGTNSGREEGETQYF
- | TRBJ2-2 | TRBV7-9 | - | TGTGCCAGCCGCACGAGAACAGGGTCGCACGGGGAGCTGTTTTTT | CASRTRTGSHGELFF
few | TRBJ2-3 | TRBV28 | TRBD1 | TGTGCCAGCAGTTCAGGGGGCGCCGGCACAGATACGCAGTATTTT | CASSSGGAGTDTQYF
many | TRBJ1-1 | TRBV6-1 | - | TGTGCCAGCAGTGAAGCTTTTGGAAACACTGAAGCTTTCTTT | CASSEAFGNTEAFF
- | TRBJ2-7 | TRBV7-2 | TRBD2 | TGTGCCAGCAGCTTGTCGAGCGGGGCCGCCTACGAGCAGTACTTC | CASSLSSGAAYEQYF
many | TRBJ2-3 | TRBV29-1 | - | TGCAGCGTCCGAGGAGAGTATTTAGATACGCAGTATTTT | CSVRGEYLDTQYF
- | TRBJ2-5 | TRBV20-1 | TRBD2 | TGCAGTGCGGGGACTAGCGGGCTCCAAGAGACCCAGTACTTC | CSAGTSGLQETQYF
many | TRBJ1-2 | TRBV7-9 | - | TGTGCCAGCCAAAAAAACTATGGCTACACCTTC | CASQKNYGYTF
- | TRBJ1-4 | TRBV2 | - | TGTGCCAGCAGCGGGGACGATGAAAAACTGTTTTTT | CASSGDDEKLFF
few | TRBJ2-7 | TRBV29-1 | TRBD1 | TGCAGCGTCGAACTGACAGGGGCCCCCTACGAGCAGTACTTC | CSVELTGAPYEQYF
- | TRBJ2-3 | TRBV11-2 | - | TGTGCCAGCAGCTCAGGGGGACTAACGTACGCGTCTGATACGCAGTATTTT | CASSSGGLTYASDTQYF
many | TRBJ1-6 | TRBV6-5 | - | TGTGCCAGCAGTCTTGGACGGAGAAATTCACCCCTCCACTTT | CASSLGRRNSPLHF